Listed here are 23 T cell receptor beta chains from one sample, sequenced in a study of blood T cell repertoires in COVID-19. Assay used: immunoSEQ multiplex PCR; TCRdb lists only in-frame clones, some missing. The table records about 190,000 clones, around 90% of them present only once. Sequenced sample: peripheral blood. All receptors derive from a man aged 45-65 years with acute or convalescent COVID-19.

The DNA of the CDR3 is TGTGCCAGCAGTTCAGCCCAACAGGGGGGGGAGACCCAGTACTTC. Its protein is CASSSAQQGGETQYF. The chain recombines TRBV6-6 with TRBJ2-5; weak D call: TRBD1 (8 bases). CDR3 length: 15 residues. Trimming cost V 4 bases and J 5 bases, with 17 bases left between them. Germline V gene sequence: CDR1 MNHNY, CDR2 SVGAGI (reference sequence).

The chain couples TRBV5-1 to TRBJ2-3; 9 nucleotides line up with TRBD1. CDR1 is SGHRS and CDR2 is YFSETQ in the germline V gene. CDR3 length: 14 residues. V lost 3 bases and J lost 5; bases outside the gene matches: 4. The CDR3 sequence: CASSSRQGGDTQYF. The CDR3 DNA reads TGCGCCAGCAGCTCCCGACAGGGGGGAGATACGCAGTATTTT.

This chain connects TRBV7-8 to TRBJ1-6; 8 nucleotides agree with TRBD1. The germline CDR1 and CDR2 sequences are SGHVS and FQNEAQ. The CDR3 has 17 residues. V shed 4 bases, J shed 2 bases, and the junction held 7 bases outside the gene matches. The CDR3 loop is CASSSGQGVPYNSPLHF. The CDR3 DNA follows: TGTGCCAGCAGCTCCGGACAGGGAGTACCCTATAATTCACCCCTCCACTTT.

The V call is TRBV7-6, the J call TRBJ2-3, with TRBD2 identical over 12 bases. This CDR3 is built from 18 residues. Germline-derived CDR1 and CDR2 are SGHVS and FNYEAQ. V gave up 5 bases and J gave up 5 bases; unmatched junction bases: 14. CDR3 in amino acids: CASSPSIPTSGRLDTQYF. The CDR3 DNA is TGTGCCAGCAGCCCATCTATACCGACTAGCGGGAGACTAGATACGCAGTATTTT. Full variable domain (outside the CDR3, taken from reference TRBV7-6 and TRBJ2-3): GAGVSQSPRYKVTKRGQDVALRCDPISGHVSLYWYRQALGQGPEFLTYFNYEAQQDKSGLPNDRFSAERPEGSISTLTIQRTEQRDSAMYRCASSPSIPTSGRLDTQYFGPGTRLTVL.

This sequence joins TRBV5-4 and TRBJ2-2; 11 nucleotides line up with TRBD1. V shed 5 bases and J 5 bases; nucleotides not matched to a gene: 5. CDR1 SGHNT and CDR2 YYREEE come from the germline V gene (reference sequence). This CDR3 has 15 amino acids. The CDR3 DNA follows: TGTGCCAGCAGACCGGACAGGGGGCGTACCGGGGAGCTGTTTTTT. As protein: CASRPDRGRTGELFF.

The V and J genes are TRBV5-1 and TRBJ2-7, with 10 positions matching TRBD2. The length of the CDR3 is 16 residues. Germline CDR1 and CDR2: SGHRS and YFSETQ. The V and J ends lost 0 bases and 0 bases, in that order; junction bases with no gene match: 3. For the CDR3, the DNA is TGCGCCAGCAGCTTGGGATCTAGCGGGAGCTCCTACGAGCAGTACTTC. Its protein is CASSLGSSGSSYEQYF.

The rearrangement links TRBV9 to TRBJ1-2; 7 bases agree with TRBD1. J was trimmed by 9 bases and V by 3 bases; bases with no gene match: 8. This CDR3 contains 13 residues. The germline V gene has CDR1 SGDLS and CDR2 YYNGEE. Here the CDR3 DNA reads TGTGCCAGCAGCGCGACAGGGCGAAGTAGCTACACCTTC. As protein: CASSATGRSSYTF.

The CDR3 is CASSDKTGPLGTEAFF. The CDR3 DNA reads TGTGCCAGCAGTGATAAAACAGGGCCCCTAGGCACTGAAGCTTTCTTT. The chain joins TRBV6-1 to TRBJ1-1; weak D call: TRBD1 (6 bases). Deletions cut 3 bases from V and 4 bases from J, with 18 bases between. The CDR3 has 16 residues. Per germline, CDR1 MNHNS and CDR2 SASEGT.

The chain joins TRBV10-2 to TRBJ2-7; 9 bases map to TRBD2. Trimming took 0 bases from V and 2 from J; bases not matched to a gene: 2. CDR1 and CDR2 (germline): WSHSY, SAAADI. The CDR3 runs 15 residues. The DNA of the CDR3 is TGCGCCAGCAGTGAGTCGGCGGGGGGGCCCTACGAGCAGTACGTC. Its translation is CASSESAGGPYEQYV.

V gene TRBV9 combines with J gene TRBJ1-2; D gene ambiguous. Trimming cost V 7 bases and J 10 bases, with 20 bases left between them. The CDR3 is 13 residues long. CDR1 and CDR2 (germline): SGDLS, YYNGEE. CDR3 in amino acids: CASSPGFPLSYTF. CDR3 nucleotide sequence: TGTGCCAGCTCCCCGGGGTTCCCTCTCTCCTACACCTTC.

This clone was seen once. In DNA, the CDR3 is TGCAGCGAAGTATGGCGGCCGGGGACAGGCTCTGGAAACACCATATATTTT. Residues: CSEVWRPGTGSGNTIYF. The chain uses TRBV29-1 and TRBJ1-3; 8 nucleotides match TRBD1. The ends lost 7 bases at V and 0 bases at J; junction bases unmatched: 14. The CDR3 runs to 17 residues. The germline V gene encodes CDR1 SQVTM and CDR2 ANQGSEA.

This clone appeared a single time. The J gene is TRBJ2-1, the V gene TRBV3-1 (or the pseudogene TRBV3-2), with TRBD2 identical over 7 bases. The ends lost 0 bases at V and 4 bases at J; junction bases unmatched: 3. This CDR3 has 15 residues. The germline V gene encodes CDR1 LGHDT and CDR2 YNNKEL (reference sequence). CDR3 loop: CASSQDRDYYNEQFF. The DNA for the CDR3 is TGTGCCAGCAGCCAAGACCGGGACTATTACAATGAGCAGTTCTTC.

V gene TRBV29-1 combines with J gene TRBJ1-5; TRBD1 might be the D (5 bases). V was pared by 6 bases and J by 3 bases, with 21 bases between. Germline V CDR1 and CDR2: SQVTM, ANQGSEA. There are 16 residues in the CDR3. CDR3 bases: TGCAGCGTGGCGCTCTCCAGGGTAATCCTCAATCAGCCCCAGCATTTT. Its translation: CSVALSRVILNQPQHF.

The CDR3 protein is CASSWDRANVLTF. CDR3 nucleotides: TGTGCCAGCAGTTGGGACAGGGCCAACGTCCTGACTTTC. This sequence joins TRBV6-2 or TRBV6-3 and TRBJ2-6; possibly TRBD1 for D (6 bases). This CDR3 has 13 residues. Trimming left V 4 bases short and J 5 bases short, with 6 bases between. The germline V gene has CDR1 MNHEY and CDR2 SVGEGT.

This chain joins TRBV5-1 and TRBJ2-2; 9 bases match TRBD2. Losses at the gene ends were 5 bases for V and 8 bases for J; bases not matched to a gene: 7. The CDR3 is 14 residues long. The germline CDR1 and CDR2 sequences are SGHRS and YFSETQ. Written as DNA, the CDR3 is TGCGCCAGCAGATCCGGGACTAGCTGGGGGGAGCTGTTTTTT. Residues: CASRSGTSWGELFF.

The CDR3 bases are TGTGCCAGCAGTTTAAAAATGGGGCTTCAGCCCCAGCATTTT. It translates to CASSLKMGLQPQHF. This chain joins TRBV27 and TRBJ1-5; weak D call: TRBD1 (5 bases). The V end was cut by 2 bases, the J end by 6 bases, with 11 bases between. Germline CDR1 and CDR2: MNHEY and SMNVEV (reference sequence). CDR3 length: 14 residues.

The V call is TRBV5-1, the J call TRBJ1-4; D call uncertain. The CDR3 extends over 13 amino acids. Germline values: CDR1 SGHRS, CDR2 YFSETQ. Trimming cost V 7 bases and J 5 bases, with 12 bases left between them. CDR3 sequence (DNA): TGCGCCAGCCGGCTCCTGGAGAATGAAAAACTGTTTTTT. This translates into CASRLLENEKLFF.

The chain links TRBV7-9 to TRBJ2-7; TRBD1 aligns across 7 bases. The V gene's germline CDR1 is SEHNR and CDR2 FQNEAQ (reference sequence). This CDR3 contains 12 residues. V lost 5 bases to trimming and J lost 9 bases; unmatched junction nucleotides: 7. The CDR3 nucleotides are TGTGCCAGCAGCGACAGGGAGTCCGGGCAGTACGTC. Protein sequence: CASSDRESGQYV.

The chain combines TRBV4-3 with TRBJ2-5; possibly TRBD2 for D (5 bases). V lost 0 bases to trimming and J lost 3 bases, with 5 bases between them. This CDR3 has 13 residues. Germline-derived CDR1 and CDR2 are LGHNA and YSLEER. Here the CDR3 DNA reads TGCGCCAGCAGCCAAGAGCGGGAAGAGACCCAGTACTTC. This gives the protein CASSQEREETQYF.

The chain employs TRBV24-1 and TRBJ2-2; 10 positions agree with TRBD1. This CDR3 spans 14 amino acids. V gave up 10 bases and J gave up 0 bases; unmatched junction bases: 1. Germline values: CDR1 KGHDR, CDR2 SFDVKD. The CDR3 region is CATGQGSNTGELFF. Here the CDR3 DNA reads TGTGCCACGGGACAGGGGTCGAACACCGGGGAGCTGTTTTTT.

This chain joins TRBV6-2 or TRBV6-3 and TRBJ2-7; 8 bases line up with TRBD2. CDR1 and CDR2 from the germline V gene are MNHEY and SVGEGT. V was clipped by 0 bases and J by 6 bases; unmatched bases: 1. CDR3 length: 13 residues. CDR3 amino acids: CASSYSGRGEQYF. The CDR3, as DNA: TGTGCCAGCAGTTACTCCGGGAGGGGCGAGCAGTACTTC.

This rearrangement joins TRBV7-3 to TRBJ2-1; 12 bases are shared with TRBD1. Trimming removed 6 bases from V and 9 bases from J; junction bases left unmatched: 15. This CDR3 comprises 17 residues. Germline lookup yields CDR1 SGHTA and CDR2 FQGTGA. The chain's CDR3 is CASSYREGQGARGEQFF. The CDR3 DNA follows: TGTGCCAGCAGTTATAGGGAGGGACAGGGGGCGAGGGGTGAGCAGTTCTTC.

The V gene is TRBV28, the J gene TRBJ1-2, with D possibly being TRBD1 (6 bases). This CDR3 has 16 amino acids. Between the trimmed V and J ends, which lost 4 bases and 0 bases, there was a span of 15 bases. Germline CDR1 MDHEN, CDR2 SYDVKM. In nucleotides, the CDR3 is TGTGCCAGCAGTTCCCCGGGACAACATTCTAACTATGGCTACACCTTC. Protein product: CASSSPGQHSNYGYTF.